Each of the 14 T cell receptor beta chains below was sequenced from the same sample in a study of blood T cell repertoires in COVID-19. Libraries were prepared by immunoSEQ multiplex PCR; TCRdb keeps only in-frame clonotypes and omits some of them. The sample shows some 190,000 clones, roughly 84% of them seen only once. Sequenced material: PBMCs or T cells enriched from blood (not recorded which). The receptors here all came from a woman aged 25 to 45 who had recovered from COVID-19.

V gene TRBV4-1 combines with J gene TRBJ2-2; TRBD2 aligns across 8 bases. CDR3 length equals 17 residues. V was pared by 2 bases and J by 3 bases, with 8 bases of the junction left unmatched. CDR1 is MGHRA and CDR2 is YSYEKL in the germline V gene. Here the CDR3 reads CASSQPRVAGYTGELFF. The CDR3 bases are TGCGCCAGCAGCCAACCTCGGGTAGCGGGGTACACCGGGGAGCTGTTTTTT.

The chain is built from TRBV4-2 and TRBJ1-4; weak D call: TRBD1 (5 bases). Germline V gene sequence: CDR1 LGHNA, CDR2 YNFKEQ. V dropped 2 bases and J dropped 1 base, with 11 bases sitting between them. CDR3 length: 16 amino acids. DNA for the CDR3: TGTGCCAGCAGCCAACAAACAGGAAGAACTAATGAAAAACTGTTTTTT. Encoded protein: CASSQQTGRTNEKLFF.

The CDR3 sequence: CASSDTGVGTEAFF. The CDR3, as DNA: TGTGCCAGCAGCGACACAGGGGTTGGCACTGAAGCTTTCTTT. The V call is TRBV7-6, the J call TRBJ1-1, with TRBD1 matching 7 bases. Per the germline V gene, CDR1 is SGHVS and CDR2 is FNYEAQ. Trimming at V came to 5 bases and at J to 4 bases, leaving 7 bases not matched to a gene. CDR3 length: 14 amino acids.

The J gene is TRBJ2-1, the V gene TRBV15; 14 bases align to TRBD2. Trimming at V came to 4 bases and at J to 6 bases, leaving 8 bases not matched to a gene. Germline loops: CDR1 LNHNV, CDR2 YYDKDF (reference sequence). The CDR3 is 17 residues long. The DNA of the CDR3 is TGTGCCACCAGCAAGCCGGGACTAGCGGGAGATGCCAATGAGCAGTTCTTC. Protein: CATSKPGLAGDANEQFF. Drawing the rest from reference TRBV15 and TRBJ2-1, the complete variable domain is DAMVIQNPRYQVTQFGKPVTLSCSQTLNHNVMYWYQQKSSQAPKLLFHYYDKDFNNEADTPDNFQSRRPNTSFCFLDIRSPGLGDTAMYLCATSKPGLAGDANEQFFGPGTRLTVL.

CDR3 amino acids: CASSLRGTGLITEAFF. The CDR3 DNA follows: TGTGCCAGCAGCTTGAGGGGGACAGGGTTGATCACTGAAGCTTTCTTT. The chain is built from TRBV5-5 and TRBJ1-1, with 9 bases identical to TRBD1. The CDR3 is 16 residues long. The ends lost 1 base at V and 4 bases at J; junction bases unmatched: 8. Germline CDR1 and CDR2: SGHKS and YYEKEE (reference sequence).

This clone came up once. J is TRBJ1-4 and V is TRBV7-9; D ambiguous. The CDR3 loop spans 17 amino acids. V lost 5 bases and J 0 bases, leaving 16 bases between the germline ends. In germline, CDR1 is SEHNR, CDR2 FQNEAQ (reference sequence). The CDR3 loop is CASSLERDTATNEKLFF. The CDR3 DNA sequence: TGTGCCAGCAGCCTCGAAAGAGACACTGCAACTAATGAAAAACTGTTTTTT. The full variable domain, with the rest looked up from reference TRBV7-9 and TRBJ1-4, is DTGVSQNPRHKITKRGQNVTFRCDPISEHNRLYWYRQTLGQGPEFLTYFQNEAQLEKSRLLSDRFSAERPKGSFSTLEIQRTEQGDSAMYLCASSLERDTATNEKLFFGSGTQLSVL.

CDR3 sequence (DNA): TGTGCCACCCTCCTCACTAGCGGTCCCTACGAGCAGTACTTC. It yields the protein CATLLTSGPYEQYF. The chain joins TRBV28 to TRBJ2-7, with TRBD2 matching over 8 bases. Germline loops: CDR1 MDHEN, CDR2 SYDVKM. The CDR3 extends over 14 amino acids. The trim removed 10 bases at V and 2 bases at J, leaving 10 bases unmatched.

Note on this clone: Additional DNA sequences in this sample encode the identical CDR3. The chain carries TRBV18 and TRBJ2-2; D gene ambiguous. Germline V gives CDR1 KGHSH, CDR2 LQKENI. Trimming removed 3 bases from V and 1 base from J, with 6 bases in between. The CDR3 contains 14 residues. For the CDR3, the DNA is TGTGCCAGCTCACCTAGACAGAACACCGGGGAGCTGTTTTTT. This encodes CASSPRQNTGELFF.

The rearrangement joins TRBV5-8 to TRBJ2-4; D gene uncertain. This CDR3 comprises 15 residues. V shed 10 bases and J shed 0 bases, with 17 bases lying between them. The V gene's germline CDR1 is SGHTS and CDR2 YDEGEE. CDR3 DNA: TGTGCCTACGCAGGAAAAGTCCTAGCCAAAAACATTCAGTACTTC. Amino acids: CAYAGKVLAKNIQYF. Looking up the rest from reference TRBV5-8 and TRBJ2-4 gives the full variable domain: EAGVTQSPTHLIKTRGQQATLRCSPISGHTSVYWYQQALGLGLQFLLWYDEGEERNRGNFPPRFSGRQFPNYSSELNVNALELEDSALYLCAYAGKVLAKNIQYFGAGTRLSVL.

The CDR3 DNA is TGCGCCAGCAGCCGAATTACCGGGACACCCTACAATGAGCAGTTCTTC. Residues: CASSRITGTPYNEQFF. This chain connects TRBV5-1 to TRBJ2-1; D perhaps matches TRBD1 (6 bases). V was clipped by 4 bases and J by 2 bases, with 16 bases between them. Germline loops: CDR1 SGHRS, CDR2 YFSETQ. This CDR3 comprises 16 residues.

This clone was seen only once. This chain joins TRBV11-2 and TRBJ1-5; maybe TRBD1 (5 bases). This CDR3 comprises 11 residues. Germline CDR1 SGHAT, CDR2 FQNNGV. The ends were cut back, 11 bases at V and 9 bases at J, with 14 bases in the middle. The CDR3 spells CAPQGIGPQHF. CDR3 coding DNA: TGTGCCCCTCAGGGAATCGGGCCCCAGCATTTT.

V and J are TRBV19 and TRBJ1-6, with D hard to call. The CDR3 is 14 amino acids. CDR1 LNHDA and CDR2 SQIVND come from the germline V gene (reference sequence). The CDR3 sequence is CALIRGHKNSPLHF. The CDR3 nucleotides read TGTGCTCTTATCCGTGGCCATAAAAATTCACCCCTCCACTTT.

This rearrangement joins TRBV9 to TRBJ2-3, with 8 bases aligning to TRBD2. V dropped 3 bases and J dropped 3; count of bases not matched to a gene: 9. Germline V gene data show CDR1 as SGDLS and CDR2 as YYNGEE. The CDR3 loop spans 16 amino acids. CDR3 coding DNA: TGTGCCAGCAGCGGAGGAGCGGGAGACGTAACAGATACGCAGTATTTT. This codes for CASSGGAGDVTDTQYF.

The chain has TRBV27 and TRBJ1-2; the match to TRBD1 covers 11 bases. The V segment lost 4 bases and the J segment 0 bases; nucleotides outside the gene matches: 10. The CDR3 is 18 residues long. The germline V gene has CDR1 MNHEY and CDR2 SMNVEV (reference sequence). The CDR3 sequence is CASSSDRTGGRPNYGYTF. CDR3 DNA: TGTGCCAGCAGTTCAGATCGGACAGGGGGCAGACCTAACTATGGCTACACCTTC.